The rows below give T cell receptor beta chains drawn from one sample of a study of cytomegalovirus exposure and HLA in healthy donors. Assay: immunoSEQ multiplex PCR; the TCRdb copy retains only in-frame clones and omits some. The sample shows some 150,000 clones, around nine tenths of them seen only once. The sequenced sample consisted of PBMCs. The receptor source for this set is a man in his late teens or twenties in good health and CMV-seronegative. Each CDR3 is given with its conserved first and last residue. A D gene is named only where the DNA matches it firmly. Only part of the rows carry a size: once, few, many, or a class if the clone is expanded.

abundance	j_gene	d_gene	v_gene	CDR3aa	CDR3nt
NA	TRBJ2-1	NA	TRBV7-7	CASSRDKGNNEQFF	TGTGCTAGCAGCCGGGACAAGGGCAACAATGAGCAGTTCTTC
NA	TRBJ1-2	NA	TRBV5-1	CASSLLMASGGYTF	TGCGCCAGCAGCCTCCTTATGGCTAGTGGTGGCTACACCTTC
NA	TRBJ1-1	NA	TRBV4-2	CASSQDLIGAANTEAFF	TGTGCCAGCAGCCAAGATCTAATTGGGGCTGCTAACACTGAAGCTTTCTTT
NA	TRBJ1-6	NA	TRBV28	CASSWRKNSPLHF	TGTGCCAGCAGTTGGAGGAAGAATTCACCCCTCCACTTT
NA	TRBJ2-3	TRBD1	TRBV11-2	CASSFSQGEADTQYF	TGTGCCAGCAGCTTTTCACAGGGGGAAGCAGATACGCAGTATTTT
NA	TRBJ2-3	NA	TRBV28	CASSWSDSGDTQYF	TGTGCCAGCAGTTGGAGCGACTCGGGGGATACGCAGTATTTT
NA	TRBJ1-1	NA	TRBV28	CASSFFEGIEAFF	TGTGCCAGCAGTTTCTTCGAGGGAATAGAAGCTTTCTTT
NA	TRBJ1-2	NA	TRBV5-1	CASSLEGWDGYTF	TGCGCCAGCAGCTTGGAGGGGTGGGATGGCTACACCTTC
NA	TRBJ2-2	NA	TRBV30	CAWQGNTGELFF	TGTGCCTGGCAGGGGAACACCGGGGAGCTGTTTTTT
few	TRBJ1-1	NA	TRBV5-1	CASSLAGETEAFF	TGCGCCAGCAGCTTGGCAGGGGAAACTGAAGCTTTCTTT
NA	TRBJ2-7	TRBD1	TRBV5-6	CASSLGDRGLYEQYF	TGTGCCAGCAGCCTAGGAGACAGGGGACTCTACGAGCAGTACTTC
NA	TRBJ2-5	TRBD1	TRBV6-1	CASSGQTGTFTFEETQYF	TGTGCCAGCAGTGGACAGACAGGGACCTTCACGTTTGAAGAGACCCAGTACTTC
NA	TRBJ1-1	TRBD1	TRBV28	CACGQGGFTEAFF	TGTGCCTGCGGACAGGGGGGGTTCACTGAAGCTTTCTTT
NA	TRBJ1-1	TRBD1	TRBV29-1	CSGDRGAYEAFF	TGCAGCGGGGACAGGGGGGCGTATGAAGCTTTCTTT
NA	TRBJ2-1	NA	TRBV28	CASSLVGGHNEQFF	TGTGCCAGCAGTTTAGTGGGAGGTCACAATGAGCAGTTCTTC
NA	TRBJ2-2	NA	TRBV7-2	CASSPRGYGTGELFF	TGTGCCAGCAGCCCTAGGGGTTATGGGACCGGGGAGCTGTTTTTT
NA	TRBJ1-3	NA	TRBV14	CASSTLAGNTIYF	TGTGCCAGCAGTACTCTGGCTGGAAACACCATATATTTT
NA	TRBJ1-5	NA	TRBV25-1	CASSEGAGNQPQHF	TGTGCCAGCAGTGAGGGGGCTGGCAATCAGCCCCAGCATTTT
NA	TRBJ1-2	NA	TRBV18	CASSPETGGRAYGYTF	TGTGCCAGCTCACCAGAAACCGGGGGGCGGGCCTATGGCTACACCTTC
NA	TRBJ2-6	TRBD1	TRBV7-6	CASSPGGSGANVLTF	TGTGCCAGCAGCCCAGGGGGATCTGGGGCCAACGTCCTGACTTTC
NA	TRBJ1-4	NA	TRBV10-1	CASSETVGGEKLFF	TGCGCCAGCAGTGAGACCGTGGGGGGAGAAAAACTGTTTTTT
NA	TRBJ2-1	TRBD2	TRBV19	CASMGLAGYNEQFF	TGTGCCAGTATGGGGCTAGCGGGGTACAATGAGCAGTTCTTC
NA	TRBJ2-1	NA	TRBV9	CASSVLANEQFF	TGTGCCAGCAGCGTACTAGCAAATGAGCAGTTCTTC
many	TRBJ2-2	NA	TRBV6-6	CASSYLAGKNTGELFF	TGTGCCAGCAGTTACCTGGCAGGGAAGAACACCGGGGAGCTGTTTTTT
NA	TRBJ1-5	TRBD1	TRBV6-1	CASSLSTGEEQPQHF	TGTGCCAGCAGCCTCTCGACAGGGGAGGAACAGCCCCAGCATTTT
NA	TRBJ1-1	TRBD1	TRBV5-1	CASSYRRQGNTEAFF	TGCGCCAGCAGCTATCGTCGACAGGGGAACACTGAAGCTTTCTTT
NA	TRBJ1-3	NA	TRBV6-5	CASSRGQLRGNTIYF	TGTGCCAGCAGCCGCGGACAGCTACGTGGAAACACCATATATTTT
NA	TRBJ2-2	NA	TRBV19	CASSTGVRTWNTGELFF	TGTGCCAGTAGTACGGGGGTTAGGACTTGGAACACCGGGGAGCTGTTTTTT
NA	TRBJ1-2	NA	TRBV19	CASSSAGTHHSGGYTF	TGTGCCAGTAGTTCTGCCGGGACTCACCATAGTGGCGGCTACACCTTC
NA	TRBJ1-1	NA	TRBV19	CASKGQNTEAFF	TGTGCCAGTAAGGGACAGAACACTGAAGCTTTCTTT
NA	TRBJ2-1	NA	TRBV27	CASSLNPQGTYNEQFF	TGTGCCAGCAGTTTAAATCCCCAGGGAACCTACAATGAGCAGTTCTTC
once	TRBJ1-1	NA	TRBV6-5	CASSTDRLNTEAFF	TGTGCCAGCAGCACCGACAGACTCAACACTGAAGCTTTCTTT
NA	TRBJ2-2	TRBD2	TRBV11-3	CASSLVFTLAGEANTGELFF	TGTGCCAGCAGCTTAGTCTTTACCCTAGCGGGAGAGGCGAACACCGGGGAGCTGTTTTTT
NA	TRBJ1-5	TRBD1	TRBV27	CASSPRTGGGQPQHF	TGTGCCAGCAGTCCCCGGACAGGGGGCGGTCAGCCCCAGCATTTT
NA	TRBJ1-3	NA	TRBV29-1	CSVARLSGNTIYF	TGCAGCGTTGCCCGTTTATCTGGAAACACCATATATTTT
NA	TRBJ2-7	NA	TRBV10-3	CAISERERGEQYF	TGTGCCATCAGTGAACGGGAGAGGGGCGAGCAGTACTTC
NA	TRBJ1-3	NA	TRBV6-1	CASSALRPGSTASSGNTIYF	TGTGCCAGCAGTGCCCTACGGCCGGGATCGACTGCGAGCTCTGGAAACACCATATATTTT
NA	TRBJ2-5	TRBD2	TRBV11-3	CASSLGGAGAQETQYF	TGTGCCAGCAGCTTAGGGGGAGCGGGAGCCCAAGAGACCCAGTACTTC
NA	TRBJ2-5	TRBD1	TRBV2	CASSVQGAQETQYF	TGTGCCAGCAGTGTGCAGGGGGCTCAAGAGACCCAGTACTTC
NA	TRBJ2-7	NA	TRBV7-2	CASSLDQGYEQYF	TGTGCCAGCAGCTTAGACCAGGGCTACGAGCAGTACTTC
NA	TRBJ1-2	TRBD1	TRBV7-8	CASSSGTATNYGYTF	TGTGCCAGCAGCTCTGGGACAGCGACTAACTATGGCTACACCTTC
NA	TRBJ2-7	TRBD2	TRBV27	CASSFASGTTYEQYF	TGTGCCAGCAGTTTCGCTAGCGGGACTACCTACGAGCAGTACTTC
NA	TRBJ2-1	NA	TRBV13	CASSLRAYNEQFF	TGTGCCAGCAGCTTACGGGCCTACAATGAGCAGTTCTTC